This T cell receptor (beta chain) originates from a study of monozygotic twins with inflammatory bowel disease. Findings and limits, study-wide: Diversity of TCRbeta measured by inverse Simpson was lower in IBD patients than in healthy co-twins. Perhaps reflecting limited power, concordant and discordant twins did not differ in repertoire similarity. Among IBD patients, fewer clonotypes were shared with others than among healthy twins, especially with disease activity.

Germline-derived CDR1 and CDR2 are SGHRS and YFSETQ. There are 13 residues in the CDR3. UMIs were attached via template switching, each with a 6-nucleotide sample barcode. TCRdb reprocessed the 5' RACE reads; each CDR3 protein has one entry and no DNA is given. The sample yields 160,000 or so distinct CDR3 sequences, of which the top ten take up roughly 2.6%. Points on this clonotype: Antigen unknown.

This receptor was identified in a human donor with ulcerative colitis or Crohn's disease, or a healthy co-twin of an affected twin (not recorded which). The sample taken for sequencing was blood. V is TRBV5-1 and J is TRBJ2-1; the TCRdb call, TRBD1, lacks DNA for checking. CDR3 protein: CASSLGGPNEQFF.